A single sample is the source of the 4 T cell receptor beta chains below, sequenced in a study of regulatory T cells in long-lasting Graves disease (dated by TCRdb to about 2021). The library relied on multiplex PCR. Instrument used: Illumina HiSeq 4000. iRepertoire HTBI primers and Arm-PCR amplification of CDR3 regions were used to construct TCR beta libraries. The public reads were quality trimmed at Q25 with fastp and then assembled into clones with MiXCR by TCRdb, keeping productive beta chains. CDR3 protein duplicates are merged, each entry listing the most common genes and DNA. The sample table shows roughly 500,000 distinct CDR3 sequences, and around 13% are seen once. Roughly 8.9% of the sample comes from the top ten. This specimen's time point label, per the study, means: newly diagnosed GD, antithyroid drugs for less than 3 months. For both TCR sequencing and RNA sequencing, RNA was extracted from PBMCs in TRIzol.

These data were also reused for a study on T cells in Graves' hyperthyroidism and ophthalmopathy.

The specimen comprised peripheral blood mononuclear cells (PBMCs), sampled at new diagnosis, from a patient treated with antithyroid drugs. These TCRs come from a woman younger than 45 with Graves disease. Donor details come from another sample of the same person, matched by shared clones.

About this clonotype itself: With only one base between it and a far larger clone, this is likely a read error. The CDR3 DNA sequence: TGTGCCAGCGGCTTACCGGGTCAGATTGTGGGTTCAGAGACCCAGTACTTC. It is translated as CASGLPGQIVGSETQYF. The genes are TRBV7-2 and TRBJ2-5; D uncertain. Per germline, CDR1 SGHTA and CDR2 FQGNSA. This CDR3 has 17 residues.

This clonotype occurred many times. The chain links TRBV15 to TRBJ2-3; TRBD2 matches 14 bases. CDR3 length: 19 residues. CDR1 LNHNV and CDR2 YYDKDF come from the germline V gene (reference sequence). V shed 5 bases, J shed 0 bases, and the junction held 10 bases outside the gene matches. The chain's CDR3 is CATSWPGLAGVSSTDTQYF. CDR3 sequence (DNA): TGTGCCACCAGCTGGCCGGGACTAGCGGGAGTGAGTAGCACAGATACGCAGTATTTT. Full variable domain (remainder filled in from reference TRBV15 and TRBJ2-3): DAMVIQNPRYQVTQFGKPVTLSCSQTLNHNVMYWYQQKSSQAPKLLFHYYDKDFNNEADTPDNFQSRRPNTSFCFLDIRSPGLGDTAMYLCATSWPGLAGVSSTDTQYFGPGTRLTVL.

V gene TRBV19 combines with J gene TRBJ2-2, with TRBD1 matching 8 bases. CDR3 length: 17 amino acids. Trimming removed 6 bases from V and 1 base from J; junction bases left unmatched: 10. Germline values: CDR1 LNHDA, CDR2 SQIVND (reference sequence). CDR3 amino acids: CASRPTGGLGNTGELFF. The CDR3 bases are TGTGCCAGTAGGCCCACAGGGGGGCTGGGGAACACCGGGGAGCTGTTTTTT.

This clonotype was seen ten or more times. V and J are TRBV24-1 and TRBJ2-3; the D is unclear. There are 14 residues in the CDR3. Germline assignment: CDR1 KGHDR and CDR2 SFDVKD. The germline V and J ends were trimmed by 2 bases and 0 bases, with 5 bases remaining between them. CDR3 coding DNA: TGTGCCACCAGTGATTCTAAGAGCACAGATACGCAGTATTTT. Translated: CATSDSKSTDTQYF.